This entry lists 21 T cell receptor beta chains sequenced from one sample in a study of shared clonotypes between healthy human individuals. Repertoires were generated with immunoSEQ multiplex PCR, while TCRdb's copy carries only in-frame clones and drops some. The repertoire includes 740,000 or so clones, roughly 72% of them detected once, and under 2% sits in the top ten. Source material: memory CD4+ T cells sorted from blood. Subset in this sample: CD45RA-negative fraction. The receptors come from a woman in her 30s in good health.

The J gene is TRBJ1-5, the V gene TRBV7-9; perhaps TRBD1 as D (5 bases). V gave up 5 bases and J gave up 5 bases, with 19 bases separating them. CDR1 and CDR2 (germline): SEHNR, FQNEAQ (reference sequence). This CDR3 spans 16 amino acids. CDR3 in amino acids: CASSPPGQGAHQPQHF. CDR3 in DNA: TGTGCCAGCAGCCCACCCGGGCAAGGGGCGCATCAGCCCCAGCATTTT.

The genes are TRBV11-2 and TRBJ1-1, with D maybe TRBD1 (5 bases). Trimming removed 6 bases from V and 8 bases from J, with 10 bases in between. The CDR3 loop spans 11 amino acids. Germline loops: CDR1 SGHAT, CDR2 FQNNGV. The CDR3 sequence: CASRRDREAFF. CDR3 nucleotide sequence: TGTGCCAGCAGGAGGGACCGGGAAGCTTTCTTT.

This clone was seen just once. The chain has TRBV30 and TRBJ1-4, with D hard to call. The CDR3 has 12 amino acids. V was shortened by 2 bases and J by 8 bases, with 9 bases between the two germline ends. Looked up from germline, CDR1 is GTSNPN and CDR2 is SVGIG (reference sequence). The CDR3 loop reads CAWSWQDEKLFF. CDR3 DNA: TGTGCCTGGAGTTGGCAGGACGAAAAACTGTTTTTT.

The rearrangement joins TRBV7-9 to TRBJ2-4; TRBD2 matches at 11 bases. V shed 3 bases and J 6 bases; nucleotides not matched to a gene: 1. Germline CDR1 SEHNR, CDR2 FQNEAQ (reference sequence). The CDR3 length is 14 residues. The CDR3 nucleotides read TGTGCCAGCAGCTTTAGCGGGAGGGTAAACATTCAGTACTTC. This sequence encodes CASSFSGRVNIQYF.

This clone was counted at least ten times. This chain uses TRBV19 with TRBJ1-1; D not resolved. The CDR3 covers 11 residues. The V end lost 5 bases, the J end lost 3 bases, and 4 bases lay between the germline ends. From germline, CDR1 is LNHDA and CDR2 SQIVND (reference sequence). The CDR3 reads CASSWDTEAFF. The CDR3 DNA reads TGTGCCAGTAGTTGGGACACTGAAGCTTTCTTT.

The genes are TRBV5-8 and TRBJ1-5; TRBD1 matches at 9 bases. Germline CDR1 and CDR2: SGHTS and YDEGEE. Trimming cost V 4 bases and J 3 bases; bases outside gene matches: 8. The CDR3 contains 16 residues. DNA for the CDR3: TGTGCCAGCAGCGCTCCGGGACAGGGAAACAATCAGCCCCAGCATTTT. It codes for CASSAPGQGNNQPQHF.

The chain combines TRBV11-2 with TRBJ2-7; 8 nucleotides agree with TRBD1. Germline trimming cut 7 bases from V and 7 bases from J; bases unmatched to any gene: 9. The CDR3 consists of 13 residues. Germline V lookup: CDR1 SGHAT, CDR2 FQNNGV. In nucleotides, the CDR3 is TGTGCCAGCACGTCCCAGGGGGCGGGGGAGCAGTACTTC. This translates into CASTSQGAGEQYF.

This sequence joins TRBV28 and TRBJ1-1; D not resolved. Germline CDR1 is MDHEN and CDR2 is SYDVKM. V shed 6 bases and J shed 0 bases, with 11 bases lying between them. The CDR3 loop spans 14 amino acids. CDR3 nucleotide sequence: TGTGCCAGCAGACCCAGAGACCTGAACACTGAAGCTTTCTTT. Translated, it gives CASRPRDLNTEAFF.

This CDR3 reads CASSSGGTQGSSVLTF. As DNA, the CDR3 is TGTGCCAGCAGCTCCGGAGGGACTCAAGGGAGTAGCGTCCTGACTTTC. V is TRBV5-4 and J is TRBJ2-6; TRBD2 might be the D (6 bases). Trimming took 3 bases from V and 12 from J, leaving 22 bases between them. This CDR3 has 16 amino acids. The germline CDR1 and CDR2 sequences are SGHNT and YYREEE (reference sequence).

This sequence joins TRBV18 and TRBJ2-7; tentatively, D is TRBD1 (6 bases). Germline V gene sequence: CDR1 KGHSH, CDR2 LQKENI. Trimming shortened V by 1 base and J by 5 bases, and 18 bases separated the two germline ends. CDR3 size: 16 residues. CDR3 sequence reads: CASSPLDRSFVNEQYF. CDR3 nucleotides: TGTGCCAGCTCACCACTTGACAGGTCCTTTGTCAACGAGCAGTACTTC.

This chain connects TRBV30 to TRBJ2-2; D is perhaps TRBD2 (5 bases). Germline-derived CDR1 and CDR2 are GTSNPN and SVGIG (reference sequence). The length of the CDR3 is 14 residues. The ends were cut back, 3 bases at V and 4 bases at J, with 12 bases in the middle. This chain's CDR3 is CAWRRTGSTGELFF. CDR3 bases: TGTGCCTGGAGGCGAACGGGGAGCACCGGGGAGCTGTTTTTT.

The chain uses TRBV27 and TRBJ2-2, with D perhaps being TRBD1 or TRBD2 (5 bases each). In germline, CDR1 is MNHEY, CDR2 SMNVEV (reference sequence). The CDR3 is made up of 18 amino acids. Trimming took off 4 bases at V and 0 bases at J, with 18 bases between the two ends. The CDR3 spells CASSYITWGRPNTGELFF. The DNA of the CDR3 is TGTGCCAGCAGTTATATAACATGGGGACGGCCGAACACCGGGGAGCTGTTTTTT.

For the CDR3, the DNA is TGTGCCAGCAGTTCGAAATTCGGGACAGGGAGTGAAAAACTGTTTTTT. Its protein is CASSSKFGTGSEKLFF. The V call is TRBV2, the J call TRBJ1-4, with 9 bases identical to TRBD1. The length of the CDR3 is 16 residues. The V gene's germline CDR1 is SNHLY and CDR2 FYNNEI. The trim removed 5 bases at V and 7 bases at J, leaving 11 bases unmatched. The whole variable domain, filled in from reference TRBV2 and TRBJ1-4, reads EPEVTQTPSHQVTQMGQEVILRCVPISNHLYFYWYRQILGQKVEFLVSFYNNEISEKSEIFDDQFSVERPDGSNFTLKIRSTKLEDSAMYFCASSSKFGTGSEKLFFGSGTQLSVL.

The chain has TRBV2 and TRBJ2-7, with D tentatively TRBD1 or TRBD2 (5 bases each). This CDR3 comprises 14 residues. Deletions cut 6 bases from V and 0 bases from J, with 12 bases between. Germline-derived CDR1 and CDR2 are SNHLY and FYNNEI. The CDR3 DNA reads TGTGCCAGCAGCCGGGACGCGAGCTCCTACGAGCAGTACTTC. Protein sequence: CASSRDASSYEQYF.

This clone has more than one count but fewer than ten. The V gene is TRBV7-2, the J gene TRBJ2-1; a weak D match, TRBD2 (5 bases). Germline CDR1 reads SGHTA; CDR2 reads FQGNSA. This CDR3 comprises 16 residues. Trimming removed 1 base from V and 6 bases from J, with 16 bases in between. CDR3 in DNA: TGTGCCAGCAGCTTAGACGCGCTAGCCGAGATCAATGAGCAGTTCTTC. Translated: CASSLDALAEINEQFF.

The gene calls are TRBV5-1 and TRBJ2-1, with 7 bases lining up with TRBD2. Germline CDR1 is SGHRS and CDR2 is YFSETQ. The CDR3 consists of 15 residues. V shed 3 bases and J 1 base; nucleotides not matched to a gene: 4. CDR3 sequence (DNA): TGCGCCAGCAGCTGGAGCGGGACTTCCTACAATGAGCAGTTCTTC. The encoded protein is CASSWSGTSYNEQFF.

V usage is TRBV4-1 and J usage is TRBJ1-2; TRBD1 might be the D (6 bases). V lost 0 bases and J 8 bases, leaving 10 bases between the germline ends. The length of the CDR3 is 13 residues. The germline CDR1 and CDR2 sequences are MGHRA and YSYEKL. The CDR3 loop is CASSQEGGAGYTF. The CDR3 DNA reads TGCGCCAGCAGCCAAGAAGGGGGGGCGGGCTACACCTTC.

The V call is TRBV28, the J call TRBJ1-5; no clear D gene. Germline V gives CDR1 MDHEN, CDR2 SYDVKM. The CDR3 loop spans 14 amino acids. V was clipped by 8 bases and J by 3 bases, with 14 bases between them. CDR3 nucleotide sequence: TGTGCCAGCCAGACATGGGCAGACAATCAGCCCCAGCATTTT. It codes for CASQTWADNQPQHF.

The chain carries TRBV5-1 and TRBJ2-3; 11 bases fit TRBD2. Germline V lookup: CDR1 SGHRS, CDR2 YFSETQ. This CDR3 region has 16 residues. The V segment lost 4 bases and the J segment 2 bases; nucleotides outside the gene matches: 6. CDR3 region: CASSPGLADFTDTQYF. The CDR3 DNA reads TGCGCCAGCAGCCCGGGACTAGCGGACTTCACAGATACGCAGTATTTT.

The V and J genes are TRBV5-1 and TRBJ1-4; 9 nucleotides line up with TRBD1. This CDR3 comprises 14 residues. Trimming removed 1 base from V and 7 bases from J; junction bases left unmatched: 2. The germline V gene has CDR1 SGHRS and CDR2 YFSETQ. The CDR3 protein is CASSLTGGREKLFF. DNA for the CDR3: TGCGCCAGCAGCTTGACAGGGGGCCGTGAAAAACTGTTTTTT.

Here the CDR3 DNA reads TGCGCCAGCAGCTTTATTGGGGGCAGTCAGCCCCAGCATTTT. Translating gives CASSFIGGSQPQHF. The genes are TRBV5-1 and TRBJ1-5; possibly TRBD1 for D (6 bases). Germline V gene data show CDR1 as SGHRS and CDR2 as YFSETQ. The V gene lost 2 bases and the J gene lost 6 bases, with 12 bases spanning the gap. The CDR3 extends over 14 amino acids.